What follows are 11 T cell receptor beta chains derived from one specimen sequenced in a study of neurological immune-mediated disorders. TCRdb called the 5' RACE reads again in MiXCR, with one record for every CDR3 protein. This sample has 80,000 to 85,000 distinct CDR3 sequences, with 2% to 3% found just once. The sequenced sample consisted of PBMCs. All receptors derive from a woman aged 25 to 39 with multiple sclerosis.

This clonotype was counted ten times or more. The CDR3 protein is CSARSPYGTPEEQYF. Here the CDR3 DNA reads TGCAGTGCTAGATCGCCCTACGGGACTCCCGAAGAGCAGTACTTC. The chain links TRBV20-1 to TRBJ2-7; D may be TRBD2 (6 bases). Germline lookup yields CDR1 DFQATT and CDR2 SNEGSKA (reference sequence). The V and J ends lost 2 bases and 7 bases respectively, with 21 bases between them. The CDR3 totals 15 residues.

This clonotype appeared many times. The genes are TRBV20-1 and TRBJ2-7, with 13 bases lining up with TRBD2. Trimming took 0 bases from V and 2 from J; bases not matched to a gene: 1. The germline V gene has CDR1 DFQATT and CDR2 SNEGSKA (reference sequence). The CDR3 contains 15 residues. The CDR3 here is CSAREGLAGAYEQYF. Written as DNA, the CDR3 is TGCAGTGCTAGAGAAGGACTAGCGGGAGCCTACGAGCAGTACTTC.

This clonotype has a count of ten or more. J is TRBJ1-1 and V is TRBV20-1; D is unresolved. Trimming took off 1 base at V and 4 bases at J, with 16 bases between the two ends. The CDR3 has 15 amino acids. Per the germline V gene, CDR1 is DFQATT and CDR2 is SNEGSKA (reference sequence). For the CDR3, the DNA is TGCAGTGCTAGAGTTGCGCGTGATGCTCTCACTGAAGCTTTCTTT. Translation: CSARVARDALTEAFF.

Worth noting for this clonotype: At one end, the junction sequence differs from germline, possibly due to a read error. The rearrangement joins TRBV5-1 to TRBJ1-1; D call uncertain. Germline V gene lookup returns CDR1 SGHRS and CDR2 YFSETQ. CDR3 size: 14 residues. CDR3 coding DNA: TGTGCCAGCAGCATGGGGATGGGAAACACTGAAGCTTTCTTT. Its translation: CASSMGMGNTEAFF.

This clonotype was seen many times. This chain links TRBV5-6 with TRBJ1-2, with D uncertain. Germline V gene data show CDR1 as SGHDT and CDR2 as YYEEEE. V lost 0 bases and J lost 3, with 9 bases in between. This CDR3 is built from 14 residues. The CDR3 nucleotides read TGTGCCAGCAGCTTGGTATCAGGAGACTATGGCTACACCTTC. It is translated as CASSLVSGDYGYTF.

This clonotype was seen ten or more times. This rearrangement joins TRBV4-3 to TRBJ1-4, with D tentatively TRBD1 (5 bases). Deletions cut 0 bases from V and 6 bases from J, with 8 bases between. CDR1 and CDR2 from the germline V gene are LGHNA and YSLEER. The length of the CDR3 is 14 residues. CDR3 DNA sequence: TGCGCCAGCAGCCAAGAGGGGGATCATGAAAAACTGTTTTTT. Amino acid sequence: CASSQEGDHEKLFF.

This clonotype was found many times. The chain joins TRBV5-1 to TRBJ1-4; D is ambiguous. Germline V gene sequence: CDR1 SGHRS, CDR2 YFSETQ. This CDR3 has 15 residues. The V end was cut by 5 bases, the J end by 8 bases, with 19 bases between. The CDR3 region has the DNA TGCGCCAGCAGGTCCTCAGGATCCCAGGCCGAAAAACTGTTTTTT. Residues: CASRSSGSQAEKLFF.

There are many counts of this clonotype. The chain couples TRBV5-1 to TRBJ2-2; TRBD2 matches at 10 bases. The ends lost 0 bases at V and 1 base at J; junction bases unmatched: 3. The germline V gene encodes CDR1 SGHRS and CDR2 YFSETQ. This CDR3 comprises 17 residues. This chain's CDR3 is CASSLGGLAENTGELFF. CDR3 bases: TGCGCCAGCAGCTTGGGTGGACTAGCGGAGAACACCGGGGAGCTGTTTTTT.

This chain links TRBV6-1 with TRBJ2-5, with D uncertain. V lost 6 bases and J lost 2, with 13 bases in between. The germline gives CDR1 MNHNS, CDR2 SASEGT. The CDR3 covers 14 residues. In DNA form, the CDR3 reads TGTGCCAGCAGAGATAGAGTTTCTCAAGAGACCCAGTACTTC. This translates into CASRDRVSQETQYF.

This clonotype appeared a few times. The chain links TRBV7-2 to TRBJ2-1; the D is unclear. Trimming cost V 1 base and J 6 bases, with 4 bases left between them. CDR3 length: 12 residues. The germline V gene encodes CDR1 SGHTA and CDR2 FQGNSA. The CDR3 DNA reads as TGTGCCAGCAGCTTAGGATCCAATGAGCAGTTCTTC. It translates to CASSLGSNEQFF.

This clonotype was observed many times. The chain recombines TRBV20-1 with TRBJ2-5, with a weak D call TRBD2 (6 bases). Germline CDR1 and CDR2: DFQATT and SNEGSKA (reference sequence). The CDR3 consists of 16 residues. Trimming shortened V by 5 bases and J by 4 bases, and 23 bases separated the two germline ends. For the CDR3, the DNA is TGCAGTGCTTCCTTACAACTGGGACTGCACGGAGAGACCCAGTACTTC. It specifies CSASLQLGLHGETQYF.